Given below is one T cell receptor beta chain in context. The source of the sample is a study of blood T cell repertoires in COVID-19. Study-wide background: The analysed material was cDNA or gDNA that came from T cells, B-cell-depleted T cells, or PBMCs.

Assay used: immunoSEQ multiplex PCR; TCRdb lists only in-frame clones, some missing. The sample consists of around 99,000 clones, just over 90% of them appearing once. The CDR3 consists of 15 residues. Trimming took off 6 bases at V and 6 bases at J, with 20 bases between the two ends. Germline CDR1 SGHAT, CDR2 FQNNGV. This clonotype was obtained from a woman aged 25-40 years with acute or convalescent COVID-19. The sequenced material came from peripheral blood. This sequence joins TRBV11-2 and TRBJ1-1; D is possibly TRBD1 (6 bases). This CDR3 is CASRAPGGRIAEAFF. DNA of the CDR3: TGTGCCAGCAGAGCCCCGGGGGGGCGCATCGCTGAAGCTTTCTTT. The variable domain in full, completed from reference TRBV11-2 and TRBJ1-1, reads EAGVAQSPRYKIIEKRQSVAFWCNPISGHATLYWYQQILGQGPKLLIQFQNNGVVDDSQLPKDRFSAERLKGVDSTLKIQPAKLEDSAVYLCASRAPGGRIAEAFFGQGTRLTVV.